The 14 T cell receptor beta chains below all came from one sample that was sequenced in a study of T cells in Graves' hyperthyroidism and ophthalmopathy. TCR beta CDR3 sequences were amplified from RNA transcripts. A first-round RT-PCR of the TCR CDR3 used the HTBI primer set. TCRdb re-derived calls from the multiplex PCR reads in MiXCR, one entry per CDR3 protein. Found here are nearly 600,000 distinct CDR3 sequences, about 14% of them singletons; the top ten hold 5.8%. The specimen sequenced was blood. These TCRs come from a woman aged 25 to 39 with Graves' hyperthyroidism that later progressed to Graves' ophthalmopathy.

The chain couples TRBV6-5 to TRBJ2-3; 11 positions match TRBD1. The CDR3 is 16 amino acids. Germline CDR1 is MNHEY and CDR2 is SVGAGI. J was trimmed by 5 bases and V by 2 bases; bases with no gene match: 6. The CDR3 loop reads CASSYGTGGVGDTQYF. As DNA, the CDR3 is TGTGCCAGCAGTTACGGGACAGGGGGAGTAGGAGATACGCAGTATTTT.

This clonotype has a count of ten or more. The chain recombines TRBV12-3 or TRBV12-4 with TRBJ2-3, with 14 bases fitting TRBD2. The CDR3 is made up of 15 amino acids. J gave up 8 bases and V 6 bases, and 7 bases lay outside the gene matches. The CDR3: CASSLTSGRAGTQYF. The DNA for the CDR3 is TGTGCCAGCAGCCTGACTAGCGGGAGGGCCGGTACGCAGTATTTT.

This clonotype appeared many times. The chain is built from TRBV7-2 and TRBJ1-1; D remains unclear. Germline V gene data show CDR1 as SGHTA and CDR2 as FQGNSA. V was pared by 2 bases and J by 0 bases, with 7 bases between. CDR3 length: 14 residues. CDR3 sequence (DNA): TGTGCCAGCAGCTTACAGAGCATGAACACTGAAGCTTTCTTT. This encodes CASSLQSMNTEAFF.

This clonotype was recorded many times. This chain joins TRBV12-5 and TRBJ1-1; 7 bases map to TRBD1. Looked up from germline, CDR1 is LGHNT and CDR2 is FRNRAP. This CDR3 spans 17 amino acids. V lost 6 bases to trimming and J lost 0 bases; unmatched junction nucleotides: 13. The CDR3 DNA reads TGTGCTAGTGGGGGAACCCGGGACAGTACCATGAACACTGAAGCTTTCTTT. Translated: CASGGTRDSTMNTEAFF.

At least ten counts were recorded for this clonotype. This chain uses TRBV11-2 with TRBJ1-2; D unclear. The CDR3 covers 15 residues. CDR1 is SGHAT and CDR2 is FQNNGV in the germline V gene. V gave up 0 bases and J gave up 4 bases, with 12 bases separating them. DNA of the CDR3: TGTGCCAGCAGCTTAGAGGGAGGGATTACCTATGGCTACACCTTC. Translating gives CASSLEGGITYGYTF. The full variable domain, completed using reference TRBV11-2 and TRBJ1-2, is EAGVAQSPRYKIIEKRQSVAFWCNPISGHATLYWYQQILGQGPKLLIQFQNNGVVDDSQLPKDRFSAERLKGVDSTLKIQPAKLEDSAVYLCASSLEGGITYGYTFGSGTRLTVV.

The chain is built from TRBV2 and TRBJ1-2; D gene uncertain. Trimming removed 1 base at V and 0 bases at J, with 3 bases between. Germline CDR1 SNHLY, CDR2 FYNNEI. CDR3 length equals 13 residues. CDR3 protein: CASSEDANYGYTF. The CDR3 DNA is TGTGCCAGCAGTGAAGATGCTAACTATGGCTACACCTTC.

The chain couples TRBV5-4 to TRBJ2-7, with D possibly TRBD2 on 5 matching bases. The CDR3 runs 14 residues. Trimming removed 2 bases at V and 2 bases at J, with 11 bases between. Germline V gene sequence: CDR1 SGHNT, CDR2 YYREEE (reference sequence). CDR3 sequence: CASSFRNGAYEQYF. The CDR3 DNA sequence: TGTGCCAGCAGCTTTCGGAACGGGGCCTACGAGCAGTACTTC. The entire variable domain, with the rest obtained from reference TRBV5-4 and TRBJ2-7, is as follows: ETGVTQSPTHLIKTRGQQVTLRCSSQSGHNTVSWYQQALGQGPQFIFQYYREEENGRGNFPPRFSGLQFPNYSSELNVNALELDDSALYLCASSFRNGAYEQYFGPGTRLTVT.

This clonotype was detected a few times. The CDR3 DNA sequence: TGTGCCAGTAGTATTGCCGGGACAGGGGATGGCTACACCTTC. Translation: CASSIAGTGDGYTF. The chain joins TRBV19 to TRBJ1-2; 10 bases line up with TRBD1. In germline, CDR1 is LNHDA, CDR2 SQIVND (reference sequence). V shed 3 bases, J shed 6 bases, and the junction held 4 bases outside the gene matches. The CDR3 has 14 residues.

This clonotype was counted many times. The chain is built from TRBV6-1 and TRBJ1-4; possibly TRBD1 for D (5 bases). Deletions cut 8 bases from V and 1 base from J, with 17 bases between. This CDR3 contains 16 residues. The germline gives CDR1 MNHNS, CDR2 SASEGT. The CDR3 nucleotides read TGTGCCAGCCTCGATTGGGGGGAAGTAACTAATGAAAAACTGTTTTTT. This codes for CASLDWGEVTNEKLFF.

This clonotype was counted many times. The V gene is TRBV7-2, the J gene TRBJ2-2; 10 bases fit TRBD1. The length of the CDR3 is 15 residues. J gave up 5 bases and V 6 bases, and 6 bases lay outside the gene matches. Germline assignment: CDR1 SGHTA and CDR2 FQGNSA. The chain's CDR3 is CASRETGGSTGELFF. CDR3 sequence (DNA): TGTGCCAGCAGGGAGACAGGGGGCTCTACCGGGGAGCTGTTTTTT.

Ten or more counts support this clonotype. V usage is TRBV3-1 and J usage is TRBJ2-4; D unresolved. V lost 0 bases and J 0 bases, leaving 6 bases between the germline ends. Germline CDR1 LGHDT, CDR2 YNNKEL (reference sequence). The CDR3 consists of 15 residues. The CDR3 DNA reads TGTGCCAGCAGCCAAGATATTCTAGCCAAAAACATTCAGTACTTC. It yields the protein CASSQDILAKNIQYF.

This clonotype was detected many times. The genes are TRBV24-1 and TRBJ1-2; 8 nucleotides align to TRBD1. Per the germline V gene, CDR1 is KGHDR and CDR2 is SFDVKD. CDR3 length: 15 amino acids. The ends lost 4 bases at V and 8 bases at J; junction bases unmatched: 11. This CDR3 is CATSDRQGAGDGYTF. CDR3 in DNA: TGTGCCACCAGTGACCGGCAGGGGGCTGGCGACGGCTACACCTTC.

Many counts were recorded for this clonotype. This chain uses TRBV2 with TRBJ1-1, with a possible D match to TRBD1 (5 bases). The CDR3 is 12 amino acids. The germline CDR1 and CDR2 sequences are SNHLY and FYNNEI. Trimming stripped 7 bases from V and 6 bases from J, with 12 bases between. The DNA of the CDR3 is TGTGCCAGCACCAGGGATGGCCCTGAAGCTTTCTTT. Translated: CASTRDGPEAFF.

This clonotype was counted between two and nine times. J is TRBJ2-5 and V is TRBV20-1, with D perhaps being TRBD1 or TRBD2 (7 bases each). Between the trimmed V and J ends, which lost 6 bases and 2 bases, there was a span of 22 bases. CDR1 is DFQATT and CDR2 is SNEGSKA in the germline V gene (reference sequence). There are 16 residues in the CDR3. CDR3 nucleotide sequence: TGCAGTGCGAAGCAGCTGGCAGGGGGGGGTCAAGAGACCCAGTACTTC. Translation gives CSAKQLAGGGQETQYF.